The source of this T cell receptor (beta chain) is a study of shared clonotypes between healthy human individuals. This clone has a single count. Antigen unknown. Each replicate PCR on the sorted subsets used 200 to 250 ng DNA (around 30,000 T cell genomes). TCRdb keeps only in-frame clones here, not all; method: immunoSEQ multiplex PCR. The data contain 2 million or so clones, roughly 94% of them singletons. Study findings and constraints: Several donors shared approximately 5% of their naive CD4 clonotypes.

The naive CD8 fraction comprised CD45RO-negative cells positively selected for CCR7 and excluded terminally differentiated effector memory CD45RA+ cells. The TCR was taken from a man younger than 35 in good health. The material sequenced was naive CD8+ T cells sorted from blood.

CDR3 loop: CASSLVPGHLATNEKLFF. CDR3 DNA: TGTGCCAGCAGCTTAGTCCCGGGACACCTTGCAACTAATGAAAAACTGTTTTTT. The V call is TRBV7-2, the J call TRBJ1-4, with D possibly being TRBD1 (6 bases). V was shortened by 1 base and J by 0 bases, with 15 bases between the two germline ends. CDR3 length equals 18 residues. Germline V lookup: CDR1 SGHTA, CDR2 FQGNSA.